The clone carrying this TCR beta chain has just a few counts. The sample originates from a study of cytomegalovirus exposure and HLA in healthy donors. This CDR3 is 12 amino acids long. Germline values: CDR1 SNHLY, CDR2 FYNNEI. After removal of 5 bases from V and 8 bases from J, the junction contained 5 bases not matched to a gene. Primers included in the PCR were 60 Vbeta and 13 Jbeta primers. Only in-frame clones appear in the TCRdb table, and some are missing; sequencing was by immunoSEQ multiplex PCR. The repertoire holds 95,000 to 150,000 clones, with about 80% as singletons. V usage is TRBV2 and J usage is TRBJ1-2; TRBD1 matches at 7 bases. Material for sequencing was PBMCs. The source of this sequence is a man aged 30-40 years in good health and CMV-seropositive. CDR3 in DNA: TGTGCCAGCAGTCCCAGGGGGAGCGGCTACACCTTC. Translating gives CASSPRGSGYTF.